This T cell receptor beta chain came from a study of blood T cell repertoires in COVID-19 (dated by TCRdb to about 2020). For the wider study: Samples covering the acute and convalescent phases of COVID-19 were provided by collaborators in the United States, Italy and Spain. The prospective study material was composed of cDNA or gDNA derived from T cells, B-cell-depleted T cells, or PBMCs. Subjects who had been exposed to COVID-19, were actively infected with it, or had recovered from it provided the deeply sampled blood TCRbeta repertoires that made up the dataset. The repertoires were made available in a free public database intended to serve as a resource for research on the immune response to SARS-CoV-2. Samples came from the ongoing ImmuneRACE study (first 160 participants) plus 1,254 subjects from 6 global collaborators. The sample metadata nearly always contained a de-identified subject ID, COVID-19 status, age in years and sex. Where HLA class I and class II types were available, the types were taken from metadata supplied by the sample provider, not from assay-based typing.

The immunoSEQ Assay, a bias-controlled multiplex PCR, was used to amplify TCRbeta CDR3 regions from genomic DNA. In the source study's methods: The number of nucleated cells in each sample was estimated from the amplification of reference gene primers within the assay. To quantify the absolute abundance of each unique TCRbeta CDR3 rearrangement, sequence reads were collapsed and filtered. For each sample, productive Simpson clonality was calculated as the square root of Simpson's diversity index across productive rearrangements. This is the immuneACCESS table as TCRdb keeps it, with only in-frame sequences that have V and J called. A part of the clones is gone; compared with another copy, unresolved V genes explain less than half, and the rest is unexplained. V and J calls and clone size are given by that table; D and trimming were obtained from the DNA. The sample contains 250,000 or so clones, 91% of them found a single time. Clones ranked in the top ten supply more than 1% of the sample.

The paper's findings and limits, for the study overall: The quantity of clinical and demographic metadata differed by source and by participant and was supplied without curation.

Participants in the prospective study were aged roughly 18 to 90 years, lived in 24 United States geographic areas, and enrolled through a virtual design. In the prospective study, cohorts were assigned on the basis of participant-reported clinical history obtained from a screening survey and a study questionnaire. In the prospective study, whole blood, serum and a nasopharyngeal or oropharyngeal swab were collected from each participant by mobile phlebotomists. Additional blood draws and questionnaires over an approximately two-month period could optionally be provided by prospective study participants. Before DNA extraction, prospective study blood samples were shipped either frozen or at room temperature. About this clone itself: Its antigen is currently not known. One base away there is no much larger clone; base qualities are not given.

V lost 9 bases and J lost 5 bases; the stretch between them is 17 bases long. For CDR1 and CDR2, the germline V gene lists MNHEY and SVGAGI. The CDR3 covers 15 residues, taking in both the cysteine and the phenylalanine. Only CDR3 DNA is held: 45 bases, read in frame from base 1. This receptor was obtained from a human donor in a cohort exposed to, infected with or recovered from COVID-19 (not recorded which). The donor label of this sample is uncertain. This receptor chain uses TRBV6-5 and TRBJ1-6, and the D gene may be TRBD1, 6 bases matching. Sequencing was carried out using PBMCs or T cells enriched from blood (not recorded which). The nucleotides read TGTGCCAGTCCCGCAGGGGCTGAGGATAATTCACCCCTCCACTTT. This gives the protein CASPAGAEDNSPLHF.